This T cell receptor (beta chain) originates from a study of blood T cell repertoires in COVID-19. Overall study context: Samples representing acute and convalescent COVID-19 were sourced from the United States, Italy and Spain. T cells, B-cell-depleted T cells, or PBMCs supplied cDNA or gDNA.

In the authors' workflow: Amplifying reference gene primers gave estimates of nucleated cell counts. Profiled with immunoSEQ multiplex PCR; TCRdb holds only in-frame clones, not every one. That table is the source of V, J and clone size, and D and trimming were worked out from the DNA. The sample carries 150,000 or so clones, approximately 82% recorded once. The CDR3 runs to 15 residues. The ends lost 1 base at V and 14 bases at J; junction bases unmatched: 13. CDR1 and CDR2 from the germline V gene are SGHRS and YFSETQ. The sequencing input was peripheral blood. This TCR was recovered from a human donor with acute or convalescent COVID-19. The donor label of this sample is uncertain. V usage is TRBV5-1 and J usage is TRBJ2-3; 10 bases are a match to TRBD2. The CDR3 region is CASSLQSLAGAPGYF. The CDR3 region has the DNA TGCGCCAGCAGCTTGCAGAGCCTAGCGGGGGCCCCGGGGTATTTT.